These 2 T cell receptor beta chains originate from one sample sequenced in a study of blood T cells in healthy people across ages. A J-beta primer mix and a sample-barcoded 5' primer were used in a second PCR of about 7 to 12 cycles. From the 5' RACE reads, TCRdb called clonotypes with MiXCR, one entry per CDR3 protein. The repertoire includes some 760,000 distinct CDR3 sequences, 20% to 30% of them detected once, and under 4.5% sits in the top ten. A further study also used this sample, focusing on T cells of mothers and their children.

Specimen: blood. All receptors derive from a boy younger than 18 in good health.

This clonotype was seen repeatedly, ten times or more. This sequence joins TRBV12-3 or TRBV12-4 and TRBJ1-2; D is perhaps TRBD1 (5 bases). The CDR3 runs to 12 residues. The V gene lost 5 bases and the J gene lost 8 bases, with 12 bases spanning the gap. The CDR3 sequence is CASSEYGGGYTF. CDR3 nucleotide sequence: TGTGCCAGCAGTGAATATGGGGGAGGCTACACCTTC.

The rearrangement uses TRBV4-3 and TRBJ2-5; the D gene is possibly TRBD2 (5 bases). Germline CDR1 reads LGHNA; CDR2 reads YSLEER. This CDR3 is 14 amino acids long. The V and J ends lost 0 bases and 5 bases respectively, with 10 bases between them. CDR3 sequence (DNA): TGCGCCAGCAGCCAAGAAGGGAGTGGGGAGACCCAGTACTTC. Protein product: CASSQEGSGETQYF.